This T cell receptor beta chain is drawn from a study of cytomegalovirus exposure and HLA in healthy donors. The junction had 9 bases not matched to a gene; V was cut back by 4 bases and J by 1 base. CDR3 length: 16 amino acids. Germline V gives CDR1 MGHRA, CDR2 YSYEKL. The PCR had 60 Vbeta and 13 Jbeta primers. Using immunoSEQ multiplex PCR, the repertoire was profiled, and TCRdb retains in-frame clones only, with some absent. Recorded for this sample: some 72,000 clones. The chain recombines TRBV4-1 with TRBJ1-1, with TRBD1 matching over 7 bases. This TCR came from a man aged 25-45 years in good health and CMV-seronegative. The specimen was PBMCs. Written as DNA, the CDR3 is TGCGCCAGCAGCCCCACCGCCCGGACAGGGAACACTGAAGCTTTCTTT. This translates into CASSPTARTGNTEAFF.